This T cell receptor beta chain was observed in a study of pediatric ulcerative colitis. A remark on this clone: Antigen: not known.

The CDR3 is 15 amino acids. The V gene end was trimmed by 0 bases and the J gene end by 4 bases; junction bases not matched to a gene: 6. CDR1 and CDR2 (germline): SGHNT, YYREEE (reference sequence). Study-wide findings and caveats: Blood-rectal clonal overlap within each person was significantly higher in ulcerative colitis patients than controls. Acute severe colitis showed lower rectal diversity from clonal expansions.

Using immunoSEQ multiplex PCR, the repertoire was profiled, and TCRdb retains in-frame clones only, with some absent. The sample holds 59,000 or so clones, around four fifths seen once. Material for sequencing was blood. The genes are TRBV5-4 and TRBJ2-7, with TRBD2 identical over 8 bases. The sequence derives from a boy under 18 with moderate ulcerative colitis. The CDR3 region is CASSLEGTRGYEQYF. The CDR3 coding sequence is TGTGCCAGCAGCTTGGAAGGGACTAGAGGGTACGAGCAGTACTTC.